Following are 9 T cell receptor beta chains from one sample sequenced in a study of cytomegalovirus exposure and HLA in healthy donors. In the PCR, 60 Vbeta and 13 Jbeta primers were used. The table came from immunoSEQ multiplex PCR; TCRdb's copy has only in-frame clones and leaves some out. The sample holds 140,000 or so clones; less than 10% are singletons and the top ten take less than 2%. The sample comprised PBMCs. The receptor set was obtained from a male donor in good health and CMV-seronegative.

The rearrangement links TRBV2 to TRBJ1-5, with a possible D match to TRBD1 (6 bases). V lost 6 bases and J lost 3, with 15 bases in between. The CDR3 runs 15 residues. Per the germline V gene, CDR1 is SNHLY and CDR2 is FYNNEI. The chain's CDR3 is CASSYITGPNQPQHF. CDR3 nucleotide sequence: TGTGCCAGCAGCTACATTACAGGGCCCAATCAGCCCCAGCATTTT.

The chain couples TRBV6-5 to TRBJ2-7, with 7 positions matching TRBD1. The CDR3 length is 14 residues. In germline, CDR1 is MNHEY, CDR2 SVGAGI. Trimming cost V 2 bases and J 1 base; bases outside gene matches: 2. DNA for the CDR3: TGTGCCAGCAGTTACCGGGGACAGTCCTACGAGCAGTACTTC. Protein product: CASSYRGQSYEQYF.

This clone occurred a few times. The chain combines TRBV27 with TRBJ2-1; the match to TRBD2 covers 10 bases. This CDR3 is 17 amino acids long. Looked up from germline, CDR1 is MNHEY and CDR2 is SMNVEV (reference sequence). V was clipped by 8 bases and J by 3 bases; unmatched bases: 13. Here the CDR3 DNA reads TGTGCCAGCTTTGGGTTAGCGGGAGGTACGGTCTACAATGAGCAGTTCTTC. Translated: CASFGLAGGTVYNEQFF.

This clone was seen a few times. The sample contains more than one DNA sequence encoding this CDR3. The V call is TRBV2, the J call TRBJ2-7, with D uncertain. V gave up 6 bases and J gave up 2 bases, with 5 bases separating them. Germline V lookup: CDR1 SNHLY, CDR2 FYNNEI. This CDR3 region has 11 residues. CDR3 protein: CASSPTYEQYF. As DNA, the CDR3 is TGTGCCAGCAGCCCCACCTACGAGCAGTACTTC.

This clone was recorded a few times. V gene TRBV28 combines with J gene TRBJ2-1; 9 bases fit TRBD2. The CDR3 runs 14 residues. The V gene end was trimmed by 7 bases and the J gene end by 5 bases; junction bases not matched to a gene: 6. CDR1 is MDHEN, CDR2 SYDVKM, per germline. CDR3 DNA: TGTGCCAGCATGTTACTAGCGGGTAACAATGAGCAGTTCTTC. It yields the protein CASMLLAGNNEQFF. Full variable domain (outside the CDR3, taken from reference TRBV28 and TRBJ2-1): DVKVTQSSRYLVKRTGEKVFLECVQDMDHENMFWYRQDPGLGLRLIYFSYDVKMKEKGDIPEGYSVSREKKERFSLILESASTNQTSMYLCASMLLAGNNEQFFGPGTRLTVL.

As DNA, the CDR3 is TGTGCCAGCTCACCTAACGAACAGGCCTCAACAAACACCATATATTTT. It translates to CASSPNEQASTNTIYF. The genes are TRBV18 and TRBJ1-3; weak D call: TRBD1 (5 bases). From germline, CDR1 is KGHSH and CDR2 LQKENI. V gave up 3 bases and J gave up 6 bases, with 18 bases separating them. The length of the CDR3 is 16 residues.

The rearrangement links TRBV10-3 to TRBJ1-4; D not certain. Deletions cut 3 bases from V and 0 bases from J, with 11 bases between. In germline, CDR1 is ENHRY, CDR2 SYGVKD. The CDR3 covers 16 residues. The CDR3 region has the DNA TGTGCCATCAGTGACTTCGGGAGAGCAACTAATGAAAAACTGTTTTTT. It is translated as CAISDFGRATNEKLFF.

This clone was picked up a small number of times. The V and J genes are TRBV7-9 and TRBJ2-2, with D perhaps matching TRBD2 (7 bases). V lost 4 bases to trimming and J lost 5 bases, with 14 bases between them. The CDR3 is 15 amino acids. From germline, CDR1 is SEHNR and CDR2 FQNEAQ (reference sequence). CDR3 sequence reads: CASSSIGGVTGELFF. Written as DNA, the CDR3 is TGTGCCAGCAGCTCCATAGGGGGGGTAACCGGGGAGCTGTTTTTT.

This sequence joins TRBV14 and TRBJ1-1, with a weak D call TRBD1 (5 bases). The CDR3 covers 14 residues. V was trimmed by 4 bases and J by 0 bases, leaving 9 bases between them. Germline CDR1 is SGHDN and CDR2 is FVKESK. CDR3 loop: CASSRGGMNTEAFF. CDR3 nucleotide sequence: TGTGCCAGCAGCCGGGGGGGAATGAACACTGAAGCTTTCTTT.